Detailed here is one TCR beta chain. Antigen specificity is unknown. Assay: immunoSEQ multiplex PCR; the TCRdb copy retains only in-frame clones and omits some. The sample yields about 65,000 clones, about 90% seen once. The data were obtained in a study of cytomegalovirus exposure and HLA in healthy donors. Across the whole study: The 100 to 150 validation repertoires and the approximately 690 first-cohort repertoires shared a platform, a later analysis reported.

Per the germline V gene, CDR1 is SQVTM and CDR2 is ANQGSEA. The V end lost 7 bases, the J end lost 6 bases, and 15 bases lay between the germline ends. CDR3 length: 12 amino acids. General study points: The study put 150 or so TCR beta chains on its list as cytomegalovirus-associated. Specificity of a few CMV-associated chains for CMV antigens was verified in vitro.

The TCR was taken from a woman aged 18-29 years in good health and CMV-seronegative. The chain carries TRBV29-1 and TRBJ1-2, with a weak D call TRBD1 (6 bases). Sequences were obtained from PBMCs. This chain's CDR3 is CSARRGAHGYTF. The DNA of the CDR3 is TGCAGCGCCCGCCGGGGGGCCCATGGCTACACCTTC.